The source of this T cell receptor (beta chain) is a study of control samples from healthy donors and cancer patients. The assay was immunoSEQ multiplex PCR, and TCRdb's table has in-frame clones only and misses some. This repertoire shows tens of thousands of clones, about 93% found once; its top ten account for about 20%. This clonotype originated in a woman between 50 and 59 years old with head and neck cancer. The sequenced material came from PBMCs.

CDR3 sequence: CASSLRASQRNEQFF. CDR3 sequence (DNA): TGTGCCAGCAGCTTGAGGGCCTCCCAAAGAAATGAGCAGTTCTTC. This chain connects TRBV5-4 to TRBJ2-1; D gene ambiguous. CDR3 size: 15 residues. Between the trimmed V and J ends, which lost 1 base and 7 bases, there was a span of 15 bases. Germline V gene data show CDR1 as SGHNT and CDR2 as YYREEE (reference sequence).